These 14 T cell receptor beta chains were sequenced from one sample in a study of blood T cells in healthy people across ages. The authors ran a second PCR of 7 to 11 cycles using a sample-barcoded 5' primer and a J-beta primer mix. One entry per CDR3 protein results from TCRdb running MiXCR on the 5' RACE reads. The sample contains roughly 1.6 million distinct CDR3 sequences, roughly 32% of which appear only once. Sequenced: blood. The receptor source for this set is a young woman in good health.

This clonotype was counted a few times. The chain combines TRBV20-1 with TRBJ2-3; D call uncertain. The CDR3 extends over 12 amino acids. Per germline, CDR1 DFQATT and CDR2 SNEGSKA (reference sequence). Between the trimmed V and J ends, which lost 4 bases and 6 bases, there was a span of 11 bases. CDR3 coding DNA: TGCAGTGCTACCGTCGTTGTCGATACGCAGTATTTT. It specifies CSATVVVDTQYF.

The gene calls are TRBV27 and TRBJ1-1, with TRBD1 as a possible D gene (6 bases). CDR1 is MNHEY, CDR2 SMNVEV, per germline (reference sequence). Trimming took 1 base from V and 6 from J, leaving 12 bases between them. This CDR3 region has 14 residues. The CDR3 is CASSLYTGRAEAFF. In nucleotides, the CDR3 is TGTGCCAGCAGTTTATATACAGGGAGGGCTGAAGCTTTCTTT.

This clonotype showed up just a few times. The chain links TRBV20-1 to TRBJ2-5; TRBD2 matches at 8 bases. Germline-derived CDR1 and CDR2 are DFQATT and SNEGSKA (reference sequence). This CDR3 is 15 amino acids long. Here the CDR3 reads CITGWAGGKQETQYF. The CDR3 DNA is TGCATCACGGGATGGGCGGGAGGTAAACAAGAGACCCAGTACTTC.

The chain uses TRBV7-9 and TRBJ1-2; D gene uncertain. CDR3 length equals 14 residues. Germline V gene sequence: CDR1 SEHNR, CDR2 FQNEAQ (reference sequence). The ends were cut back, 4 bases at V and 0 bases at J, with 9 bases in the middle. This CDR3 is CASSSPETNYGYTF. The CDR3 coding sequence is TGTGCCAGCAGCTCCCCGGAGACTAACTATGGCTACACCTTC.

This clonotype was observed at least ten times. CDR3: CAAGGFTGPREQYF. The CDR3 DNA reads TGTGCCGCTGGGGGCTTTACCGGCCCTAGGGAGCAGTACTTC. This chain connects TRBV6-6 to TRBJ2-7; D may be TRBD1 (6 bases). V was trimmed by 11 bases and J by 7 bases, leaving 24 bases between them. CDR3 size: 14 residues. CDR1 MNHNY and CDR2 SVGAGI come from the germline V gene (reference sequence).

As DNA, the CDR3 is TGTGCCATCAGTGAGTCGAGGGGGCAAGACGGGGAGCTGTTTTTT. Its protein product is CAISESRGQDGELFF. The J gene is TRBJ2-2, the V gene TRBV10-3, with 7 bases identical to TRBD1. Trimming removed 0 bases from V and 7 bases from J; junction bases left unmatched: 5. This CDR3 spans 15 amino acids. The V gene's germline CDR1 is ENHRY and CDR2 SYGVKD.

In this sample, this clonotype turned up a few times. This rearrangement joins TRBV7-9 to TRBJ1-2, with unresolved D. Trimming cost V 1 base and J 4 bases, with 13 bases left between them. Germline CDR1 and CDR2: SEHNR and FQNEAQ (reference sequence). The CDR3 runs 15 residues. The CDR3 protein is CASSLGEIEGYGYTF. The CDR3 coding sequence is TGTGCCAGCAGCTTAGGCGAGATCGAAGGCTATGGCTACACCTTC.

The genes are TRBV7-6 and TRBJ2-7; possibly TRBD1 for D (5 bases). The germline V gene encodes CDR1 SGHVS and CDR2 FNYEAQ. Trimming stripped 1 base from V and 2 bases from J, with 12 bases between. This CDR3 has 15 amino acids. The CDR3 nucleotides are TGTGCCAGCAGCTTAGGCCCTACAGGCGCCTACGAGCAGTACTTC. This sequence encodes CASSLGPTGAYEQYF.

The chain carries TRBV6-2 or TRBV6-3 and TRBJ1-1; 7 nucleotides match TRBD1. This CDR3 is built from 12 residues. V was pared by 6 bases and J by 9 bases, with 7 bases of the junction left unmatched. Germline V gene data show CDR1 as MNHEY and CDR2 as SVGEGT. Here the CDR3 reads CASSHGQVKAFF. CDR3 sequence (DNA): TGTGCCAGCAGCCACGGACAGGTGAAAGCTTTCTTT.

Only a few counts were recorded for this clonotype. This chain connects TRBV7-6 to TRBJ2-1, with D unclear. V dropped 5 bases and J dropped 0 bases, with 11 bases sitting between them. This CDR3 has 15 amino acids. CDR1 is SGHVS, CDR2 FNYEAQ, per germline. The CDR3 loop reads CASSARPNSYNEQFF. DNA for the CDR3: TGTGCCAGCAGCGCCCGACCGAACTCCTACAATGAGCAGTTCTTC. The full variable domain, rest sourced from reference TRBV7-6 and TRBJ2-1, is GAGVSQSPRYKVTKRGQDVALRCDPISGHVSLYWYRQALGQGPEFLTYFNYEAQQDKSGLPNDRFSAERPEGSISTLTIQRTEQRDSAMYRCASSARPNSYNEQFFGPGTRLTVL.

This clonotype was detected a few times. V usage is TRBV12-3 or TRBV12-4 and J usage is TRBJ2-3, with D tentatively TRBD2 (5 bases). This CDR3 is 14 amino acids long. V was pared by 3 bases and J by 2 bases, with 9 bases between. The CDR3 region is CASSFRDHTDTQYF. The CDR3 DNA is TGTGCCAGCAGTTTCCGGGATCACACAGATACGCAGTATTTT.

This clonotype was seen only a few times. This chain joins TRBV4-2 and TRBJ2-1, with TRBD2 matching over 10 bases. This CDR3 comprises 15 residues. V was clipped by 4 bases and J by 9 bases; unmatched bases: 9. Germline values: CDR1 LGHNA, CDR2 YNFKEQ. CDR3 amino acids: CASSPSGGALGEQFF. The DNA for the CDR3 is TGTGCCAGCAGCCCCAGCGGGGGGGCTCTTGGTGAGCAGTTCTTC.

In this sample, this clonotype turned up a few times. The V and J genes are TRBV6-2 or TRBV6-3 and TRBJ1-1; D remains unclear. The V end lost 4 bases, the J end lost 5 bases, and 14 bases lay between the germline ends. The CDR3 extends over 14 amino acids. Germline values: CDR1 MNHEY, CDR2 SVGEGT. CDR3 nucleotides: TGTGCCAGCAGTTGGCCGCGGGCGGGGACTGAAGCTTTCTTT. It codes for CASSWPRAGTEAFF.

DNA of the CDR3: TGTGCCAGCAGGGCTTATCAGGGAATTGGAAACACCATATATTTT. Translated, it gives CASRAYQGIGNTIYF. V is TRBV28 and J is TRBJ1-3, with TRBD1 as a possible D gene (5 bases). The germline V gene encodes CDR1 MDHEN and CDR2 SYDVKM. Trimming removed 6 bases from V and 3 bases from J, with 15 bases in between. CDR3 size: 15 residues.